One sample yielded the 17 T cell receptor beta chains listed below, sequenced in a study of OX40 agonist ivuxolimab in advanced cancers. The table came from immunoSEQ multiplex PCR; TCRdb's copy has only in-frame clones and leaves some out. The data show about 77,000 clones, about 93% seen once. The input for sequencing was CD4+ or CD8+ T cells sorted from blood, taken in a trial of the OX40 agonist ivuxolimab. The receptors stem from an adult with an advanced solid tumor such as melanoma, head and neck, liver or kidney cancer.

This rearrangement joins TRBV4-1 to TRBJ1-1; no clear D. Germline CDR1 is MGHRA and CDR2 is YSYEKL. The CDR3 extends over 14 amino acids. V lost 0 bases to trimming and J lost 1 base, with 6 bases between them. Written as DNA, the CDR3 is TGCGCCAGCAGCCAAGATAAATCGAACACTGAAGCTTTCTTT. It codes for CASSQDKSNTEAFF.

The genes are TRBV19 and TRBJ2-5; D uncertain. The ends were cut back, 4 bases at V and 4 bases at J, with 4 bases in the middle. Germline CDR1 and CDR2: LNHDA and SQIVND (reference sequence). The CDR3 sequence is 11 residues long. The chain's CDR3 is CASSSGETQYF. Here the CDR3 DNA reads TGTGCCAGTAGTAGTGGAGAGACCCAGTACTTC.

The chain joins TRBV23-1 to TRBJ2-7, with D maybe TRBD2 (6 bases). TRBV23-1 is sorted into the ORF group, with uncertain function. Trimming left V 6 bases short and J 4 bases short, with 16 bases between. There are 14 residues in the CDR3. CDR3 amino acids: CASRDTGRDYEQYF. Here the CDR3 DNA reads TGCGCCAGCAGAGATACCGGGAGAGATTACGAGCAGTACTTC.

V usage is TRBV4-3 and J usage is TRBJ1-2; maybe TRBD1 (6 bases). The CDR3 has 12 residues. Per germline, CDR1 LGHNA and CDR2 YSLEER. V gave up 1 base and J gave up 8 bases, with 8 bases separating them. The CDR3 DNA is TGCGCCAGCAGCCAAGTAGGGGGAGGCTACACCTTC. This gives the protein CASSQVGGGYTF.

CDR3 sequence: CASSLALATDTQYF. The CDR3 nucleotides are TGCGCCAGCAGCTTGGCATTAGCGACAGATACGCAGTATTTT. The genes are TRBV5-1 and TRBJ2-3; D is possibly TRBD2 (5 bases). The CDR3 sequence is 14 residues long. Germline V gene lookup returns CDR1 SGHRS and CDR2 YFSETQ. V was trimmed by 0 bases and J by 3 bases, leaving 8 bases between them.

This chain joins TRBV16 and TRBJ2-1, with 10 bases fitting TRBD2. This CDR3 has 15 amino acids. V was pared by 4 bases and J by 7 bases, with 7 bases of the junction left unmatched. Germline-derived CDR1 and CDR2 are KGHSY and FQNENV. This CDR3 is CASSLPLAGRNEQFF. Written as DNA, the CDR3 is TGTGCCAGCAGCCTCCCACTAGCGGGACGTAATGAGCAGTTCTTC.

This chain links TRBV28 with TRBJ1-1, with 7 bases lining up with TRBD1. CDR1 and CDR2 from the germline V gene are MDHEN and SYDVKM. The CDR3 is 15 residues long. Trimming took 3 bases from V and 0 from J; bases not matched to a gene: 4. CDR3 nucleotide sequence: TGTGCCAGCAGTTTGGGGGGACAGATGAACACTGAAGCTTTCTTT. This sequence encodes CASSLGGQMNTEAFF.

This clone was found once. V and J are TRBV7-2 and TRBJ2-5, with no clear D. V shed 2 bases and J shed 0 bases, with 10 bases lying between them. This CDR3 is 15 amino acids long. Germline V gene data show CDR1 as SGHTA and CDR2 as FQGNSA. The DNA for the CDR3 is TGTGCCAGCAGCTTAATGGGTACGGACCAAGAGACCCAGTACTTC. Residues: CASSLMGTDQETQYF.

The chain joins TRBV7-2 to TRBJ1-5, with 8 nucleotides matching TRBD1. The germline CDR1 and CDR2 sequences are SGHTA and FQGNSA. Losses at the gene ends were 3 bases for V and 1 base for J; bases not matched to a gene: 2. This CDR3 is 15 amino acids long. The CDR3 nucleotides are TGTGCCAGCAGCTTGAACAGGGGGAGCAATCAGCCCCAGCATTTT. Amino acid sequence: CASSLNRGSNQPQHF.

The V and J genes are TRBV6-1 and TRBJ1-2; D perhaps matches TRBD1 (5 bases). Germline loops: CDR1 MNHNS, CDR2 SASEGT. The CDR3 covers 13 residues. V shed 8 bases and J shed 4 bases, with 14 bases lying between them. The CDR3 nucleotides are TGTGCCAGCGGAGTAGGGGCTGGCTATGGCTACACCTTC. Translation: CASGVGAGYGYTF.

V usage is TRBV6-4 and J usage is TRBJ2-1; 8 bases fit TRBD1. The CDR3 runs 14 residues. J was trimmed by 2 bases and V by 5 bases; bases with no gene match: 2. Germline assignment: CDR1 MRHNA and CDR2 SNTAGT. The CDR3 DNA sequence: TGTGCCAGCAGTCCGGGACAGGCCTACAATGAGCAGTTCTTC. This sequence encodes CASSPGQAYNEQFF.

The chain has TRBV6-1 and TRBJ1-5, with D maybe TRBD1 (5 bases). The CDR3 length is 15 residues. V was shortened by 6 bases and J by 0 bases, with 12 bases between the two germline ends. Germline loops: CDR1 MNHNS, CDR2 SASEGT. DNA of the CDR3: TGTGCCAGCAGGGAGGTGGGGGTTAGCAATCAGCCCCAGCATTTT. The encoded protein is CASREVGVSNQPQHF.

This clone has only a few counts. DNA for the CDR3: TGTGCCAGCAGTTTAATCAGGGGTACTGAAGCTTTCTTT. Translation gives CASSLIRGTEAFF. V gene TRBV28 combines with J gene TRBJ1-1, with D maybe TRBD1 (6 bases). V shed 2 bases and J shed 5 bases, with 9 bases lying between them. This CDR3 comprises 13 residues. CDR1 is MDHEN and CDR2 is SYDVKM in the germline V gene.

This clone was counted a single time. The chain has TRBV30 and TRBJ2-1; TRBD2 is a possible D gene (5 bases). V was trimmed by 8 bases and J by 6 bases, leaving 11 bases between them. Germline-derived CDR1 and CDR2 are GTSNPN and SVGIG (reference sequence). The CDR3 has 11 residues. The CDR3 DNA sequence: TGTGCCAAAAAGGCGGGCAATGAGCAGTTCTTC. It encodes CAKKAGNEQFF.

This clone was seen once. The chain joins TRBV18 to TRBJ1-2; 7 nucleotides agree with TRBD1. Germline V gives CDR1 KGHSH, CDR2 LQKENI. The V gene end was trimmed by 0 bases and the J gene end by 3 bases; junction bases not matched to a gene: 4. This CDR3 has 15 residues. CDR3 nucleotides: TGTGCCAGCTCACCACCGGGACAGCTTGACTATGGCTACACCTTC. Translation gives CASSPPGQLDYGYTF.

The chain uses TRBV5-1 and TRBJ2-1; D is perhaps TRBD1 or TRBD2 (5 bases each). The V end lost 3 bases, the J end lost 1 base, and 8 bases lay between the germline ends. Looked up from germline, CDR1 is SGHRS and CDR2 is YFSETQ. The CDR3 loop spans 14 amino acids. CDR3 amino acids: CASSSGPSYNEQFF. The CDR3 DNA follows: TGCGCCAGCAGCTCGGGACCTTCCTACAATGAGCAGTTCTTC.

The chain couples TRBV5-1 to TRBJ1-4; D is perhaps TRBD1 (6 bases). The CDR3 extends over 15 amino acids. V lost 2 bases and J 2 bases, leaving 10 bases between the germline ends. Germline-derived CDR1 and CDR2 are SGHRS and YFSETQ. CDR3 amino acids: CASSLQGQTNEKLFF. CDR3 bases: TGCGCCAGCAGCTTACAGGGTCAGACTAATGAAAAACTGTTTTTT. The whole variable domain, remainder taken from reference TRBV5-1 and TRBJ1-4, is KAGVTQTPRYLIKTRGQQVTLSCSPISGHRSVSWYQQTPGQGLQFLFEYFSETQRNKGNFPGRFSGRQFSNSRSEMNVSTLELGDSALYLCASSLQGQTNEKLFFGSGTQLSVL.